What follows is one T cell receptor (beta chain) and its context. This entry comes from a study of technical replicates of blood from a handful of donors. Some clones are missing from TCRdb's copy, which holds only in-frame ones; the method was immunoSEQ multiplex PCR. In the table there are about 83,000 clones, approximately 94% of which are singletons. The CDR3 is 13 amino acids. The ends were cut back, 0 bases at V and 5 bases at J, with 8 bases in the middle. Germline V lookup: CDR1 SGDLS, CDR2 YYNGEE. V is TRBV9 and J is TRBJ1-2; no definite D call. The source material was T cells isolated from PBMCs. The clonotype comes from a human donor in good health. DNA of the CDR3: TGTGCCAGCAGCGTAGCTGCGGGGTATGGCTACACCTTC. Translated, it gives CASSVAAGYGYTF.